Listed here is a single TCR beta chain. Its antigen is not identified. The data originate from a study of Ad26.COV2.S vaccination and SARS-CoV-2 variants. Treatment in this sample: around 19 received Ad26.COV2.S at low or high dose, single or two shots; roughly five received placebo; per-sample allocation not given. On day 63 after the first injection, vaccine and placebo recipients gave samples. Produced via immunoSEQ multiplex PCR; TCRdb's table is partial and in-frame only. The sample contains about 320,000 clones, under 90% of which appear only once. CDR1 MGHRA and CDR2 YSYEKL come from the germline V gene. The CDR3 loop spans 15 amino acids. The germline V and J ends were trimmed by 1 base and 4 bases, with 11 bases remaining between them. Findings of the study overall: Marked by substantial breadth, spike-specific CD8+ and CD4+ T cell responses were reportedly seen after vaccination.

The sample in question was peripheral blood, obtained in a trial of Ad26.COV2.S vaccine versus placebo. The V and J genes are TRBV4-1 and TRBJ1-3; D remains ambiguous. The receptor was derived from a person between 18 and 65 years old who received the Ad26.COV2.S COVID-19 vaccine or a placebo. The CDR3 DNA reads TGCGCCAGCAGCCAAGTGACCGCGAAGGGAAACACCATATATTTT. Translating gives CASSQVTAKGNTIYF.